A single sample gave rise to the 12 T cell receptor beta chains below, sequenced in a study of blood T cell repertoires in COVID-19. Sequenced by immunoSEQ multiplex PCR; TCRdb stores in-frame clones only, minus some. Of 85,000 to 130,000 clones in the sample, under 90% are singletons; the top ten hold more than 13%. Sequencing was carried out using peripheral blood. These receptors were collected from an older woman with acute or convalescent COVID-19.

The chain is built from TRBV5-5 and TRBJ2-5, with a tentative D call TRBD2 (7 bases). Trimming took off 4 bases at V and 4 bases at J, with 17 bases between the two ends. CDR1 and CDR2 from the germline V gene are SGHKS and YYEKEE (reference sequence). The CDR3 extends over 15 amino acids. This CDR3 reads CASSIRGGGGETQYF. The CDR3 nucleotides read TGTGCCAGCAGCATCCGCGGGGGCGGGGGAGAGACCCAGTACTTC.

The V and J genes are TRBV5-5 and TRBJ2-7; 9 nucleotides match TRBD2. Trimming at V came to 8 bases and at J to 1 base, leaving 7 bases not matched to a gene. This CDR3 contains 14 residues. The germline gives CDR1 SGHKS, CDR2 YYEKEE (reference sequence). The CDR3 is CASRLAGGSYEQYF. CDR3 DNA: TGTGCCAGTAGGTTGGCGGGAGGGTCCTACGAGCAGTACTTC.

The V and J genes are TRBV21-1 and TRBJ2-7; the table's D call, TRBD2, has no DNA check behind it. TRBV21-1 is flagged as a pseudogene. The CDR3 sequence is 17 residues long. Written as DNA, the CDR3 is TGTGCCAGCAGCAAAGGAAGAAAGGGAGGGAGCTCCTACGAGCAGTACTTC. It yields the protein CASSKGRKGGSSYEQYF.

Only one count was recorded for this clone. This chain joins TRBV19 and TRBJ2-2, with unresolved D. The CDR3 loop spans 16 amino acids. Germline CDR1 is LNHDA and CDR2 is SQIVND (reference sequence). V lost 2 bases and J 4 bases, leaving 14 bases between the germline ends. The CDR3 bases are TGTGCCAGTAGTATACCGTCGCCCACGGGCACCGGGGAGCTGTTTTTT. It encodes CASSIPSPTGTGELFF.

This sequence joins TRBV6-5 and TRBJ2-7; D is unclear. Germline CDR1 and CDR2: MNHEY and SVGAGI. The CDR3 totals 15 residues. Trimming removed 0 bases at V and 3 bases at J, with 12 bases between. Written as DNA, the CDR3 is TGTGCCAGCAGTTACTCGACTTCCTCGGACTACGAGCAGTACTTC. This gives the protein CASSYSTSSDYEQYF.

This rearrangement joins TRBV6-4 to TRBJ2-3, with D perhaps matching TRBD1 (6 bases). Germline lookup yields CDR1 MRHNA and CDR2 SNTAGT. V lost 3 bases and J 4 bases, leaving 8 bases between the germline ends. The CDR3 extends over 13 amino acids. The CDR3 spells CASSEQGPDTQYF. CDR3 bases: TGTGCCAGCAGTGAACAGGGTCCAGATACGCAGTATTTT.

The rearrangement uses TRBV6-5 and TRBJ2-1; D is perhaps TRBD2 (6 bases). Trimming pared 0 bases from V and 10 bases from J, leaving 16 bases between. This CDR3 spans 15 amino acids. The germline CDR1 and CDR2 sequences are MNHEY and SVGAGI. This CDR3 is CASSYSGLGIREQFF. CDR3 DNA sequence: TGTGCCAGCAGTTACTCGGGACTTGGGATAAGGGAGCAGTTCTTC.

J is TRBJ1-2 and V is TRBV12-3 or TRBV12-4; no clear D. Between the trimmed V and J ends, which lost 4 bases and 6 bases, there was a span of 6 bases. The CDR3 runs to 11 residues. As DNA, the CDR3 is TGTGCCAGCAGTTCCGGGGATGGCTACACCTTC. This codes for CASSSGDGYTF.

The rearrangement uses TRBV5-4 and TRBJ2-3; D is unclear. The V gene's germline CDR1 is SGHNT and CDR2 YYREEE (reference sequence). The CDR3 is made up of 13 amino acids. The V end was cut by 1 base, the J end by 12 bases, with 15 bases between. The DNA for the CDR3 is TGTGCCAGCAGCTTGTTGAATCGAGGCCCTCAGTATTTT. Amino acid sequence: CASSLLNRGPQYF. Full variable domain (rest looked up from reference TRBV5-4 and TRBJ2-3): ETGVTQSPTHLIKTRGQQVTLRCSSQSGHNTVSWYQQALGQGPQFIFQYYREEENGRGNFPPRFSGLQFPNYSSELNVNALELDDSALYLCASSLLNRGPQYFGPGTRLTVL.

The gene calls are TRBV9 and TRBJ1-6; possible D gene TRBD1, 6 bases. Trimming took 3 bases from V and 5 from J, leaving 9 bases between them. This CDR3 comprises 14 residues. Germline assignment: CDR1 SGDLS and CDR2 YYNGEE. CDR3 coding DNA: TGTGCCAGCAGCGGGACAGCAAATAATTCACCCCTCCACTTT. This encodes CASSGTANNSPLHF.

This clone was detected only once. The V call is TRBV5-5, the J call TRBJ1-1, with 9 bases that match TRBD1. Trimming removed 2 bases from V and 5 bases from J; junction bases left unmatched: 13. CDR3 length: 17 amino acids. Germline V gene lookup returns CDR1 SGHKS and CDR2 YYEKEE (reference sequence). The CDR3 nucleotides are TGTGCCAGCAGCTTTTTCACAGGGGGCCTATCGGGGACTGAAGCTTTCTTT. Translating gives CASSFFTGGLSGTEAFF.

J is TRBJ2-7 and V is TRBV14; weak D call: TRBD1 (6 bases). The CDR3 has 16 amino acids. Germline V gives CDR1 SGHDN, CDR2 FVKESK. V was trimmed by 3 bases and J by 3 bases, leaving 18 bases between them. The CDR3 reads CASSHLPRGPDYEQYF. The CDR3 nucleotides are TGTGCCAGCAGCCACCTACCCAGGGGCCCGGACTACGAGCAGTACTTC. The whole variable domain, filled in from reference TRBV14 and TRBJ2-7, reads EAGVTQFPSHSVIEKGQTVTLRCDPISGHDNLYWYRRVMGKEIKFLLHFVKESKQDESGMPNNRFLAERTGGTYSTLKVQPAELEDSGVYFCASSHLPRGPDYEQYFGPGTRLTVT.